This T cell receptor beta chain is drawn from a study of T-cell memory formation after mild COVID-19. Study overall: Largely, the TCR clusters proved donor specific.

TCRdb reprocessed the 5' RACE reads with MiXCR, giving one entry per CDR3 protein. This table has about 360,000 distinct CDR3 sequences, around an eighth appearing once. There are a few counts of this clonotype. Antigen specificity is unknown. The CDR3 runs to 17 residues. Unmatched junction bases numbered 12, after V lost 5 bases and J lost 4 bases. Findings and caveats of the study: CD4+ bias marked clones expanding day 15 to 37, unlike balanced contracting clones. Cross-reactive memory appears to have joined, as suggested by some responding clones showing up in pre-infection memory. Among contracting clones, CD4+ were mainly CM/EM and CD8+ enriched in EMRA.

The specimen was PBMCs or a T cell subset sorted from them (not recorded which). The sequence was collected from a man between 18 and 29 years old who had mild COVID-19 (a few samples of this study predate the infection). Cell type and time point are not known. The V gene is TRBV12-3 or TRBV12-4, the J gene TRBJ2-7, with TRBD1 matching over 12 bases. In DNA form, the CDR3 reads TGTGCCAGCAGTCCCAGGGGGGGGACAGGGGGCGAATACGAGCAGTACTTC. This encodes CASSPRGGTGGEYEQYF.